One T cell receptor beta chain is described in this entry. The CDR3 length is 16 residues. Germline assignment: CDR1 MNHEY and CDR2 SVGAGI. Between the trimmed V and J ends, which lost 0 bases and 3 bases, there was a span of 14 bases. The Seattle patients joined while their infection was active and were tracked longitudinally afterward. Original handling: For nucleated cells, counts were estimated from reference gene primer amplification. Only in-frame clones appear in the TCRdb table, and some are missing; sequencing was by immunoSEQ multiplex PCR. V, J and clone size derive from that table, while D and trimming were established from the DNA sequence. The sample has under 450,000 clones; more than 70% are singletons. The data derive from a study of blood T cell repertoires in COVID-19. Whole-study context: Sites in the United States, Italy and Spain provided acute and convalescent COVID-19 samples. The analysed material was cDNA or gDNA that came from T cells, B-cell-depleted T cells, or PBMCs.

V is TRBV6-5 and J is TRBJ1-1; no clear D gene. This sequence originates from a woman between 45 and 60 years old with COVID-19, enrolled during active disease. The specimen was peripheral blood. DNA for the CDR3: TGTGCCAGCAGTTACTCAGCCCGGGGTATGGACACTGAAGCTTTCTTT. Its translation: CASSYSARGMDTEAFF.